This TCR beta chain is from a study of blood T cell repertoires in COVID-19. The wider study: There were acute and convalescent COVID-19 samples, and they came from the United States, Italy and Spain.

Per the authors' pipeline: Nucleated cell number was recorded as an estimate derived from reference gene primer amplification. Only in-frame clones appear in the TCRdb table, and some are missing; sequencing was by immunoSEQ multiplex PCR. That table furnishes V, J and clone size, whereas the DNA furnished D and trimming. The sample comprises about 220,000 clones, more than 80% of which are singletons, and approximately 3.5% rests with the top ten. Ages ranged from about 18 to 89 years, with residence in about 24 US areas. In its sample, this clone was seen a few times. Germline V gene data show CDR1 as LNHDA and CDR2 as SQIVND (reference sequence). This CDR3 is built from 15 residues. V was trimmed by 0 bases and J by 5 bases, leaving 11 bases between them.

The chain links TRBV19 to TRBJ1-5; no clear D. Sequenced: PBMCs or T cells enriched from blood (not recorded which). This receptor was identified in a woman aged 18-30 years in a cohort exposed to, infected with or recovered from COVID-19 (not recorded which). This CDR3 reads CASSIDVRGYQPQHF. The CDR3 DNA follows: TGTGCCAGTAGTATAGATGTAAGAGGGTATCAGCCCCAGCATTTT.